The 24 T cell receptor beta chains reported below all come from one sample, sequenced in a study of response to subunit inactivated influenza vaccine. MiXCR, applied by TCRdb to the RT-PCR reads, yields one record per CDR3 protein. This sample has about 620,000 distinct CDR3 sequences, with roughly 12% found just once. These data also formed part of another study, on T cells expressing NK-cell markers. According to that study: TCR beta cDNA was made by 5'RACE template switching with UMIs.

The input for sequencing was PBMCs from blood, taken on the day of vaccination. The receptors shown here come from a man aged 50-60 years who received an inactivated influenza vaccine.

The sample holds a few counts of this clonotype. The chain uses TRBV12-3 or TRBV12-4 and TRBJ2-1; 9 bases agree with TRBD2. After removal of 7 bases from V and 10 bases from J, the junction contained 17 bases not matched to a gene. CDR3 length: 16 residues. The CDR3 DNA reads as TGTGCCAGCACCTCCCTGGGGCGGGGGGGAATCTGGGAGCAGTTCTTC. The encoded protein is CASTSLGRGGIWEQFF.

The genes are TRBV5-1 and TRBJ2-3; D gene unclear. The germline V gene has CDR1 SGHRS and CDR2 YFSETQ. CDR3 length: 15 amino acids. The V end lost 0 bases, the J end lost 0 bases, and 8 bases lay between the germline ends. For the CDR3, the DNA is TGCGCCAGCAGCTTGGGGCCGATTAGCACAGATACGCAGTATTTT. Translated, it gives CASSLGPISTDTQYF.

This chain uses TRBV3-1 with TRBJ2-5; 8 nucleotides align to TRBD2. This CDR3 spans 13 amino acids. After removal of 5 bases from V and 7 bases from J, the junction contained 6 bases not matched to a gene. Germline CDR1 LGHDT, CDR2 YNNKEL (reference sequence). CDR3 in amino acids: CASSFGLAGTQYF. The CDR3 bases are TGTGCCAGCAGCTTCGGACTAGCCGGGACCCAGTACTTC.

This clonotype was counted at least ten times. This chain connects TRBV5-1 to TRBJ1-2; D gene ambiguous. There are 13 residues in the CDR3. The germline V and J ends were trimmed by 2 bases and 3 bases, with 8 bases remaining between them. Per germline, CDR1 SGHRS and CDR2 YFSETQ. This CDR3 reads CASSFRSDYGYTF. The CDR3 DNA follows: TGCGCCAGCAGCTTCAGGTCTGACTATGGCTACACCTTC. The complete variable domain, with remaining parts taken from reference TRBV5-1 and TRBJ1-2, reads KAGVTQTPRYLIKTRGQQVTLSCSPISGHRSVSWYQQTPGQGLQFLFEYFSETQRNKGNFPGRFSGRQFSNSRSEMNVSTLELGDSALYLCASSFRSDYGYTFGSGTRLTVV.

This clonotype was seen only a few times. The rearrangement links TRBV5-5 to TRBJ2-5; no reliable D call. Between the trimmed V and J ends, which lost 0 bases and 2 bases, there was a span of 5 bases. The CDR3 contains 13 residues. Germline-derived CDR1 and CDR2 are SGHKS and YYEKEE (reference sequence). CDR3: CASSLESQETQYF. CDR3 nucleotide sequence: TGTGCCAGCAGCTTGGAGTCTCAAGAGACCCAGTACTTC.

This clonotype was detected only a few times. The rearrangement links TRBV28 to TRBJ2-3; 8 bases map to TRBD1. Germline V gene lookup returns CDR1 MDHEN and CDR2 SYDVKM. There are 15 residues in the CDR3. J was trimmed by 4 bases and V by 7 bases; bases with no gene match: 10. This CDR3 is CASISGTGSPDTQYF. CDR3 bases: TGTGCCAGCATATCCGGGACAGGTTCCCCAGATACGCAGTATTTT.

This clonotype was detected many times. The V gene is TRBV4-3, the J gene TRBJ2-5; 7 bases match TRBD1. The CDR3 runs to 15 residues. Per the germline V gene, CDR1 is LGHNA and CDR2 is YSLEER. V was pared by 1 base and J by 3 bases, with 5 bases of the junction left unmatched. This CDR3 reads CASSQGSGTEETQYF. DNA of the CDR3: TGCGCCAGCAGCCAAGGCTCAGGGACAGAAGAGACCCAGTACTTC.

The chain links TRBV7-9 to TRBJ2-7; 11 bases fit TRBD2. CDR3 size: 14 residues. CDR1 SEHNR and CDR2 FQNEAQ come from the germline V gene (reference sequence). With 1 base clipped from V and 6 bases from J, the junction kept 2 bases outside the gene matches. CDR3 protein: CASSLVLAGVEQYF. CDR3 sequence (DNA): TGTGCCAGCAGCTTAGTACTAGCGGGAGTCGAGCAGTACTTC.

This sequence joins TRBV10-3 and TRBJ2-7; 7 bases match TRBD1. The CDR3 covers 15 residues. Germline trimming cut 2 bases from V and 5 bases from J; bases unmatched to any gene: 9. Germline CDR1 ENHRY, CDR2 SYGVKD. In nucleotides, the CDR3 is TGTGCCATCAGTGAGGGGTTGACAGGGCCCCACGAGCAGTACTTC. It codes for CAISEGLTGPHEQYF.

This chain uses TRBV5-1 with TRBJ2-3; 13 positions agree with TRBD2. The CDR3 spans 16 residues. The trim removed 4 bases at V and 3 bases at J, leaving 5 bases unmatched. Germline V gene lookup returns CDR1 SGHRS and CDR2 YFSETQ. The CDR3 loop reads CASSPPGLAGTDTQYF. As DNA, the CDR3 is TGCGCCAGCAGCCCGCCGGGACTAGCGGGGACAGATACGCAGTATTTT.

The rearrangement links TRBV11-2 to TRBJ2-1; D remains unclear. In germline, CDR1 is SGHAT, CDR2 FQNNGV. CDR3 length: 14 residues. V lost 0 bases to trimming and J lost 3 bases, with 6 bases between them. This chain's CDR3 is CASSLDSVYNEQFF. CDR3 sequence (DNA): TGTGCCAGCAGCTTAGATTCAGTCTACAATGAGCAGTTCTTC.

Concerning this clonotype: A much larger clone lies one base from this, so it may be a read error. The chain carries TRBV6-2 or TRBV6-3 and TRBJ1-1; the D is unclear. Trimming stripped 6 bases from V and 0 bases from J, with 5 bases between. The length of the CDR3 is 12 residues. From germline, CDR1 is MNHEY and CDR2 SVGEGT. CDR3 coding DNA: TGTGCCAGCAGGGAAGTGAACACTGAAGCTTTCTTT. Residues: CASREVNTEAFF.

The chain recombines TRBV5-1 with TRBJ2-2, with TRBD1 matching over 12 bases. CDR1 and CDR2 (germline): SGHRS, YFSETQ. With V trimmed by 4 bases and J by 6 bases, 13 bases remained unmatched. This CDR3 contains 18 residues. This CDR3 is CASSPGQGAGIGAGELFF. The CDR3 nucleotides read TGCGCCAGCAGCCCGGGACAGGGGGCAGGCATCGGCGCCGGGGAGCTGTTTTTT.

This clonotype was observed a handful of times. This chain links TRBV12-3 or TRBV12-4 with TRBJ2-2, with D unclear. The CDR3 has 11 amino acids. Between the trimmed V and J ends, which lost 8 bases and 1 base, there was a span of 2 bases. The CDR3 loop reads CASVNTGELFF. The CDR3 DNA reads TGTGCCAGCGTGAACACCGGGGAGCTGTTTTTT.

This clonotype was detected many times. V and J are TRBV5-5 and TRBJ2-5; D ambiguous. Trimming pared 0 bases from V and 2 bases from J, leaving 8 bases between. This CDR3 comprises 14 residues. Germline V gene lookup returns CDR1 SGHKS and CDR2 YYEKEE (reference sequence). DNA for the CDR3: TGTGCCAGCAGCTTGGTGGCAGTTCAAGAGACCCAGTACTTC. It is translated as CASSLVAVQETQYF.

This chain links TRBV5-1 with TRBJ2-4; 11 nucleotides match TRBD2. Trimming cost V 2 bases and J 4 bases; bases outside gene matches: 2. The CDR3 is 15 amino acids. CDR1 and CDR2 (germline): SGHRS, YFSETQ. The CDR3 DNA reads as TGCGCCAGCAGCTTTGTAGCGGGGGGGAAAAACATTCAGTACTTC. Its translation: CASSFVAGGKNIQYF.

The chain employs TRBV28 and TRBJ2-7, with 11 bases lining up with TRBD1. Unmatched junction bases numbered 6, after V lost 6 bases and J lost 5 bases. CDR1 is MDHEN, CDR2 SYDVKM, per germline. This CDR3 spans 14 amino acids. The CDR3 coding sequence is TGTGCCAGCAGGACCGGACAGGGGGCAAACGAGCAGTACTTC. It codes for CASRTGQGANEQYF.

This clonotype was counted between two and nine times. The chain employs TRBV7-9 and TRBJ2-5; D may be TRBD1 or TRBD2 (5 bases each). Deletions cut 4 bases from V and 3 bases from J, with 9 bases between. CDR1 is SEHNR and CDR2 is FQNEAQ in the germline V gene (reference sequence). There are 13 residues in the CDR3. CDR3 sequence (DNA): TGTGCCAGCAGCTATGGGACGGAAGAGACCCAGTACTTC. It encodes CASSYGTEETQYF.

The chain carries TRBV7-9 and TRBJ2-1; D is possibly TRBD1 or TRBD2 (5 bases each). There are 16 residues in the CDR3. CDR1 and CDR2 from the germline V gene are SEHNR and FQNEAQ (reference sequence). V lost 8 bases and J 3 bases, leaving 20 bases between the germline ends. The CDR3 bases are TGTGCCAGCCTCCCCGGTGGGGGAAGAATCTACAATGAGCAGTTCTTC. This sequence encodes CASLPGGGRIYNEQFF. The complete variable domain, with remaining parts taken from reference TRBV7-9 and TRBJ2-1, reads DTGVSQNPRHKITKRGQNVTFRCDPISEHNRLYWYRQTLGQGPEFLTYFQNEAQLEKSRLLSDRFSAERPKGSFSTLEIQRTEQGDSAMYLCASLPGGGRIYNEQFFGPGTRLTVL.

The table lists this clonotype with many counts. The J gene is TRBJ2-5, the V gene TRBV12-3 or TRBV12-4; D gene unclear. The CDR3 consists of 13 residues. V lost 3 bases to trimming and J lost 3 bases, with 8 bases between them. In DNA form, the CDR3 reads TGTGCCAGCAGTTTTCATGGGGAAGAGACCCAGTACTTC. Translation: CASSFHGEETQYF.

This sequence joins TRBV15 and TRBJ2-2; 9 nucleotides line up with TRBD2. Germline CDR1 and CDR2: LNHNV and YYDKDF (reference sequence). The CDR3 loop spans 17 amino acids. The junction had 9 bases not matched to a gene; V was cut back by 0 bases and J by 7 bases. CDR3 residues: CATSRDRLAGSGGELFF. CDR3 nucleotides: TGTGCCACCAGCAGAGATCGGCTAGCGGGGAGTGGCGGGGAGCTGTTTTTT.

This clonotype came up a few times. The chain's CDR3 is CASSGGGGTTQYF. CDR3 nucleotide sequence: TGTGCCAGCAGTGGGGGAGGGGGTACGACCCAGTACTTC. The chain is built from TRBV6-1 and TRBJ2-5, with D perhaps matching TRBD2 (7 bases). Germline V gives CDR1 MNHNS, CDR2 SASEGT. The CDR3 contains 13 residues. Trimming left V 4 bases short and J 7 bases short, with 13 bases between.

This clonotype was picked up a small number of times. The chain recombines TRBV4-1 with TRBJ2-1; D uncertain. The CDR3 has 15 amino acids. Germline-derived CDR1 and CDR2 are MGHRA and YSYEKL. Trimming removed 2 bases from V and 2 bases from J, with 10 bases in between. The CDR3 DNA follows: TGCGCCAGCAGCCAACTTTCTAATGCCTACAATGAGCAGTTCTTC. Amino acid sequence: CASSQLSNAYNEQFF.

In its sample, this clonotype was seen a few times. The chain is built from TRBV27 and TRBJ1-5; TRBD1 is a possible D gene (5 bases). Germline lookup yields CDR1 MNHEY and CDR2 SMNVEV (reference sequence). The ends were cut back, 4 bases at V and 9 bases at J, with 13 bases in the middle. The CDR3 is made up of 13 amino acids. The CDR3: CASSYRTRGPQHF. CDR3 nucleotide sequence: TGTGCCAGCAGTTACAGGACCCGGGGGCCCCAGCATTTT.